Below, 26 T cell receptor beta chains from the same sample are listed, as sequenced in a study of blood T cell repertoires in COVID-19. Libraries were prepared by immunoSEQ multiplex PCR; TCRdb keeps only in-frame clonotypes and omits some of them. The sample yields tens of thousands of clones, 92% seen once. Material: peripheral blood. The receptors derive from a human donor in a cohort sampled during active COVID-19.

The chain joins TRBV30 to TRBJ2-7, with no clear D. The CDR3 is 12 amino acids. V was pared by 1 base and J by 0 bases, with 4 bases between. Per the germline V gene, CDR1 is GTSNPN and CDR2 is SVGIG (reference sequence). In DNA form, the CDR3 reads TGTGCCTGGAGTGCAATCTCCTACGAGCAGTACTTC. Encoded protein: CAWSAISYEQYF.

This chain joins TRBV5-1 and TRBJ1-4; 9 bases are a match to TRBD1. V lost 4 bases to trimming and J lost 0 bases; unmatched junction nucleotides: 4. Germline CDR1 and CDR2: SGHRS and YFSETQ. The CDR3 sequence is 16 residues long. CDR3 nucleotide sequence: TGCGCCAGCAGCGTGACAGGGGGTGCAACTAATGAAAAACTGTTTTTT. Translation: CASSVTGGATNEKLFF.

This chain uses TRBV7-2 with TRBJ2-1, with 7 bases that match TRBD2. Germline values: CDR1 SGHTA, CDR2 FQGNSA. CDR3 length: 14 residues. The ends lost 4 bases at V and 9 bases at J; junction bases unmatched: 9. CDR3 loop: CASSYRDYSIEQFF. CDR3 nucleotides: TGTGCCAGCAGCTACCGGGACTATAGTATTGAGCAGTTCTTC.

This rearrangement joins TRBV7-2 to TRBJ2-1, with 9 bases fitting TRBD1. Germline V gene data show CDR1 as SGHTA and CDR2 as FQGNSA. The junction had 3 bases not matched to a gene; V was cut back by 4 bases and J by 2 bases. The CDR3 loop spans 15 amino acids. CDR3 sequence: CASSSGTGTYNEQFF. Here the CDR3 DNA reads TGTGCCAGCAGCTCCGGGACAGGGACCTACAATGAGCAGTTCTTC.

The chain is built from TRBV4-1 and TRBJ2-7; possible D gene TRBD2, 5 bases. The V gene lost 1 base and the J gene lost 0 bases, with 13 bases spanning the gap. The CDR3 loop spans 16 amino acids. Per germline, CDR1 MGHRA and CDR2 YSYEKL. CDR3 sequence (DNA): TGCGCCAGCAGCCAAGTCGGAGGCTTTAGCTCCTACGAGCAGTACTTC. This codes for CASSQVGGFSSYEQYF.

This rearrangement joins TRBV7-3 to TRBJ2-1, with TRBD2 matching 11 bases. With 5 bases clipped from V and 9 bases from J, the junction kept 9 bases outside the gene matches. The CDR3 loop spans 15 amino acids. CDR1 and CDR2 (germline): SGHTA, FQGTGA. The CDR3 spells CASSPLAGGRSEQFF. DNA for the CDR3: TGTGCCAGCAGCCCCCTAGCGGGAGGACGGAGTGAGCAGTTCTTC.

This rearrangement joins TRBV4-1 to TRBJ2-3; 7 nucleotides match TRBD1. The V segment lost 1 base and the J segment 4 bases; nucleotides outside the gene matches: 8. In germline, CDR1 is MGHRA, CDR2 YSYEKL. The CDR3 loop spans 16 amino acids. CDR3 in amino acids: CASSQGTGVRSDTQYF. The CDR3 nucleotides read TGCGCCAGCAGCCAAGGAACAGGGGTAAGGTCAGATACGCAGTATTTT.

The chain recombines TRBV28 with TRBJ1-1; no firm D call. Germline values: CDR1 MDHEN, CDR2 SYDVKM. The length of the CDR3 is 14 residues. Trimming left V 5 bases short and J 1 base short, with 11 bases between. CDR3 sequence (DNA): TGTGCCAGCAGTCTGTTTGGAGGGAACACTGAAGCTTTCTTT. This codes for CASSLFGGNTEAFF.

J is TRBJ2-3 and V is TRBV19; the match to TRBD2 covers 12 bases. CDR3 size: 14 residues. The germline gives CDR1 LNHDA, CDR2 SQIVND (reference sequence). V gave up 4 bases and J gave up 7 bases; unmatched junction bases: 3. CDR3 sequence reads: CASSTTSGSNTQYF. DNA of the CDR3: TGTGCCAGTAGTACGACTAGCGGGAGTAATACGCAGTATTTT.

This chain uses TRBV27 with TRBJ2-2; 7 bases fit TRBD1. This CDR3 spans 15 amino acids. Trimming at V came to 3 bases and at J to 3 bases, leaving 4 bases not matched to a gene. Germline CDR1 and CDR2: MNHEY and SMNVEV (reference sequence). The chain's CDR3 is CASSLRGRDTGELFF. The CDR3 coding sequence is TGTGCCAGCAGTTTGAGGGGGCGGGACACCGGGGAGCTGTTTTTT.

Of note for this clone: Other DNA sequences in this specimen translate into the identical CDR3. The chain combines TRBV12-3 or TRBV12-4 with TRBJ1-3, with D hard to call. The CDR3 is 13 amino acids. The V gene lost 6 bases and the J gene lost 2 bases, with 8 bases spanning the gap. The CDR3 sequence: CASSRRAGNTIYF. Here the CDR3 DNA reads TGTGCCAGCAGCCGGAGGGCTGGAAACACCATATATTTT.

The chain couples TRBV7-2 to TRBJ2-1; tentative D call: TRBD1 (5 bases). Trimming stripped 5 bases from V and 8 bases from J, with 16 bases between. CDR3 length: 14 residues. The germline V gene encodes CDR1 SGHTA and CDR2 FQGNSA. The CDR3 spells CASSAEKGRYEQFF. The CDR3 nucleotides read TGTGCCAGCAGCGCAGAAAAGGGGCGATATGAGCAGTTCTTC.

This clone was seen a handful of times. The chain joins TRBV27 to TRBJ1-2; 9 nucleotides agree with TRBD1. V lost 5 bases to trimming and J lost 7 bases; unmatched junction nucleotides: 8. Per germline, CDR1 MNHEY and CDR2 SMNVEV (reference sequence). The CDR3 has 14 amino acids. CDR3 loop: CASSMGRQGVGYTF. The CDR3 nucleotides are TGTGCCAGCAGTATGGGGAGACAGGGGGTTGGCTACACCTTC.

The chain carries TRBV24-1 and TRBJ1-1; 8 bases are shared with TRBD1. V was pared by 8 bases and J by 6 bases, with 7 bases of the junction left unmatched. The germline V gene has CDR1 KGHDR and CDR2 SFDVKD. This CDR3 contains 13 residues. As DNA, the CDR3 is TGTGCCACCACCTCAGGGGGCCTAGCTGAAGCTTTCTTT. This codes for CATTSGGLAEAFF.

In this sample, this clone turned up once. The rearrangement uses TRBV11-2 and TRBJ2-1; 9 bases fit TRBD2. The CDR3 has 15 residues. The trim removed 8 bases at V and 3 bases at J, leaving 8 bases unmatched. Per germline, CDR1 SGHAT and CDR2 FQNNGV. The CDR3 DNA sequence: TGTGCCAGCTCAAGGTTAGCGGGAGACTACAATGAGCAGTTCTTC. This codes for CASSRLAGDYNEQFF.

The V and J genes are TRBV24-1 and TRBJ1-1; 8 bases fit TRBD1. Germline lookup yields CDR1 KGHDR and CDR2 SFDVKD. The trim removed 4 bases at V and 10 bases at J, leaving 4 bases unmatched. The CDR3 contains 12 residues. The chain's CDR3 is CATSDPGGLAFF. CDR3 DNA sequence: TGTGCCACCAGTGACCCAGGGGGCTTAGCTTTCTTT.

The CDR3 protein is CAWKTMGLSLSEAFF. CDR3 nucleotides: TGTGCCTGGAAAACTATGGGACTTAGTTTATCCGAAGCTTTCTTT. The genes are TRBV30 and TRBJ1-1, with D possibly being TRBD1 (5 bases). The CDR3 covers 15 residues. Trimming pared 4 bases from V and 8 bases from J, leaving 23 bases between. Looked up from germline, CDR1 is GTSNPN and CDR2 is SVGIG (reference sequence).

The V gene is TRBV2, the J gene TRBJ2-3; 9 bases are a match to TRBD2. CDR3 length: 15 amino acids. CDR1 and CDR2 (germline): SNHLY, FYNNEI. Trimming at V came to 4 bases and at J to 2 bases, leaving 4 bases not matched to a gene. CDR3 sequence reads: CASSGGTSHTDTQYF. CDR3 nucleotides: TGTGCCAGCAGTGGGGGGACTAGCCACACAGATACGCAGTATTTT.

J is TRBJ1-3 and V is TRBV19; 10 nucleotides line up with TRBD1. The germline CDR1 and CDR2 sequences are LNHDA and SQIVND (reference sequence). This CDR3 contains 18 residues. With 4 bases clipped from V and 0 bases from J, the junction kept 9 bases outside the gene matches. CDR3 coding DNA: TGTGCCAGTAGTACCACCGGGACAGGGGTAAACTCTGGAAACACCATATATTTT. It translates to CASSTTGTGVNSGNTIYF.

This CDR3 reads CASSLGTVDTQYF. CDR3 bases: TGTGCCAGCTCCCTTGGGACTGTAGATACGCAGTATTTT. This rearrangement joins TRBV18 to TRBJ2-3; D might be TRBD2 (6 bases). The CDR3 has 13 residues. In germline, CDR1 is KGHSH, CDR2 LQKENI. V was trimmed by 6 bases and J by 5 bases, leaving 12 bases between them.

The V and J genes are TRBV14 and TRBJ1-2; the match to TRBD1 covers 9 bases. The CDR3 is made up of 14 amino acids. The germline V gene encodes CDR1 SGHDN and CDR2 FVKESK. V dropped 4 bases and J dropped 5; count of bases not matched to a gene: 5. Written as DNA, the CDR3 is TGTGCCAGCAGCCTCCCCGGACAGGGGTATGGCTACACCTTC. It is translated as CASSLPGQGYGYTF.

The chain recombines TRBV11-2 with TRBJ1-2, with unresolved D. The germline V gene has CDR1 SGHAT and CDR2 FQNNGV. The CDR3 runs 15 residues. The V and J ends lost 5 bases and 7 bases respectively, with 20 bases between them. The CDR3 DNA sequence: TGTGCCAGCAGCCCCTATGAGGTCTACGGAAGTGGCTACACCTTC. It encodes CASSPYEVYGSGYTF.

The chain employs TRBV30 and TRBJ1-4; D not resolved. The length of the CDR3 is 15 residues. Trimming pared 3 bases from V and 0 bases from J, leaving 11 bases between. Germline V gene data show CDR1 as GTSNPN and CDR2 as SVGIG (reference sequence). CDR3 residues: CAWSRHFATNEKLFF. CDR3 sequence (DNA): TGTGCCTGGAGCAGACACTTTGCAACTAATGAAAAACTGTTTTTT.

Written as DNA, the CDR3 is TGTGCCAGCAGCACGGCGGCACCCACAGATACGCAGTATTTT. Its translation is CASSTAAPTDTQYF. The rearrangement joins TRBV9 to TRBJ2-3; D not certain. Germline lookup yields CDR1 SGDLS and CDR2 YYNGEE. The CDR3 covers 14 residues. Trimming stripped 4 bases from V and 2 bases from J, with 11 bases between. The full variable domain, with the rest looked up from reference TRBV9 and TRBJ2-3, is DSGVTQTPKHLITATGQRVTLRCSPRSGDLSVYWYQQSLDQGLQFLIQYYNGEERAKGNILERFSAQQFPDLHSELNLSSLELGDSALYFCASSTAAPTDTQYFGPGTRLTVL.

V gene TRBV14 combines with J gene TRBJ1-2; 7 bases agree with TRBD1. The V gene end was trimmed by 7 bases and the J gene end by 8 bases; junction bases not matched to a gene: 7. The CDR3 is made up of 12 amino acids. Germline CDR1 is SGHDN and CDR2 is FVKESK. The CDR3: CASNNRGIGYTF. In DNA form, the CDR3 reads TGTGCCAGCAACAACAGGGGCATCGGCTACACCTTC.

Comment on this clone: Its ends do not fully match the called genes, so a read error is possible. V is TRBV7-7 and J is TRBJ2-5; D perhaps matches TRBD2 (5 bases). Per germline, CDR1 SSHAT and CDR2 FNYEAQ (reference sequence). This CDR3 contains 15 residues. The CDR3 here is CASSLVYGGSETQYF. CDR3 coding DNA: TGTGCTAGCAGCTTAGTCTATGGCGGGTCGGAGACCCAGTACTTC.